The 24 T cell receptor beta chains reported below all come from one sample, sequenced in a study of cytomegalovirus exposure and HLA in healthy donors. Primers: 60 Vbeta forward and 13 Jbeta reverse. Profiling relied on immunoSEQ multiplex PCR, and the TCRdb table lists in-frame clones only, not all of them. In the table there are about 200,000 clones, 86% of which are singletons. Sequenced sample: PBMCs. Receptor source: a woman aged 25 to 39 in good health and CMV-seronegative.

V gene TRBV30 combines with J gene TRBJ1-1, with TRBD1 matching 10 bases. V lost 3 bases to trimming and J lost 7 bases; unmatched junction nucleotides: 5. This CDR3 is 13 amino acids long. Germline lookup yields CDR1 GTSNPN and CDR2 SVGIG (reference sequence). The DNA for the CDR3 is TGTGCCTGGAGGAGACAGGGGGCATTTGAAGCTTTCTTT. Protein: CAWRRQGAFEAFF.

With respect to this clone: The same CDR3 can be traced to other DNA sequences in this sample. The chain employs TRBV5-4 and TRBJ1-4; D unresolved. This CDR3 has 13 residues. Germline lookup yields CDR1 SGHNT and CDR2 YYREEE (reference sequence). With 8 bases removed from V and 4 bases from J, the gap between germline ends came to 12 bases. CDR3 sequence (DNA): TGTGCCAGTAGTACGGGGTTTAATGAAAAACTGTTTTTT. Protein: CASSTGFNEKLFF.

The chain recombines TRBV13 with TRBJ2-6; tentatively, D is TRBD2 (7 bases). The CDR3 is 16 amino acids. Germline V gene data show CDR1 as PRHDT and CDR2 as FYEKMQ (reference sequence). V lost 6 bases, J lost 0 bases, and 12 bases lay in between. CDR3 in DNA: TGTGCCAGCAGGCCGGGGGGCGGCTCTGGGGCCAACGTCCTGACTTTC. Residues: CASRPGGGSGANVLTF. Supplemented by reference TRBV13 and TRBJ2-6, the full variable domain reads AAGVIQSPRHLIKEKRETATLKCYPIPRHDTVYWYQQGPGQDPQFLISFYEKMQSDKGSIPDRFSAQQFSDYHSELNMSSLELGDSALYFCASRPGGGSGANVLTFGAGSRLTVL.

The V and J genes are TRBV5-5 and TRBJ2-7, with D possibly being TRBD1 (6 bases). This CDR3 is built from 14 residues. Trimming pared 7 bases from V and 3 bases from J, leaving 17 bases between. Germline-derived CDR1 and CDR2 are SGHKS and YYEKEE (reference sequence). The CDR3 DNA sequence: TGTGCCAGCGCCAAACCCGGACAGCTCTACGAGCAGTACTTC. Its translation: CASAKPGQLYEQYF.

This chain connects TRBV28 to TRBJ2-3; 15 bases match TRBD2. The CDR3 is 17 amino acids. V was clipped by 2 bases and J by 6 bases; unmatched bases: 6. Germline V gene data show CDR1 as MDHEN and CDR2 as SYDVKM. CDR3 nucleotides: TGTGCCAGCAGTTTAAACAACGGACTAGCGGGGGGGGATACGCAGTATTTT. Translated: CASSLNNGLAGGDTQYF.

This rearrangement joins TRBV5-1 to TRBJ2-5, with D uncertain. CDR1 and CDR2 (germline): SGHRS, YFSETQ. The V and J ends lost 4 bases and 2 bases respectively, with 15 bases between them. CDR3 length: 15 residues. This CDR3 reads CASSPGSVEQETQYF. CDR3 sequence (DNA): TGCGCCAGCAGCCCGGGTTCTGTAGAACAAGAGACCCAGTACTTC.

This sequence joins TRBV6-1 and TRBJ2-4; 13 bases are shared with TRBD2. Germline CDR1 and CDR2: MNHNS and SASEGT. Losses at the gene ends were 1 base for V and 6 bases for J; bases not matched to a gene: 9. The CDR3 spans 18 residues. The CDR3 bases are TGTGCCAGCAGTGAAGTACTAGCGGGAGGGGTGAACGGAAACATTCAGTACTTC. Translating gives CASSEVLAGGVNGNIQYF.

The chain employs TRBV5-1 and TRBJ2-2; 7 bases match TRBD1. V trimming: 0 bases; J trimming: 6 bases; junction bases outside the gene matches: 5. CDR1 is SGHRS, CDR2 YFSETQ, per germline. CDR3 size: 15 residues. The CDR3 sequence is CASSLDRGLSGELFF. The DNA for the CDR3 is TGCGCCAGCAGCTTGGACAGGGGTTTATCCGGGGAGCTGTTTTTT.

The rearrangement joins TRBV11-2 to TRBJ1-2; 10 nucleotides agree with TRBD1. There are 16 residues in the CDR3. J lost 8 bases, V lost 1 base, and 10 bases had no gene match. The germline V gene encodes CDR1 SGHAT and CDR2 FQNNGV. This CDR3 reads CASSLGDRGLVQGYTF. The CDR3 nucleotides are TGTGCCAGCAGCTTAGGCGACAGGGGGCTAGTGCAAGGCTACACCTTC.

CDR3 amino acids: CASSLGGFNEQFF. In DNA form, the CDR3 reads TGTGCCAGCAGTTTAGGGGGCTTCAATGAGCAGTTCTTC. This sequence joins TRBV27 and TRBJ2-1; D perhaps matches TRBD1 (6 bases). This CDR3 contains 13 residues. Germline CDR1 and CDR2: MNHEY and SMNVEV (reference sequence). The ends were cut back, 2 bases at V and 6 bases at J, with 8 bases in the middle.

The chain couples TRBV30 to TRBJ2-7, with 11 nucleotides matching TRBD1. The germline V gene has CDR1 GTSNPN and CDR2 SVGIG (reference sequence). The CDR3 has 16 residues. J lost 0 bases, V lost 0 bases, and 4 bases had no gene match. Written as DNA, the CDR3 is TGTGCCTGGAGTGTTCGGACAGGGGGCCTCTCCTACGAGCAGTACTTC. Protein: CAWSVRTGGLSYEQYF. Supplemented by reference TRBV30 and TRBJ2-7, the full variable domain reads SQTIHQWPATLVQPVGSPLSLECTVEGTSNPNLYWYRQAAGRGLQLLFYSVGIGQISSEVPQNLSASRPQDRQFILSSKKLLLSDSGFYLCAWSVRTGGLSYEQYFGPGTRLTVT.

V and J are TRBV25-1 and TRBJ2-3; 9 positions match TRBD1. The CDR3 length is 14 residues. V was clipped by 8 bases and J by 2 bases; unmatched bases: 5. The germline V gene encodes CDR1 MGHDK and CDR2 SYGVNS. The CDR3 protein is CASSTGGLTDTQYF. CDR3 nucleotide sequence: TGTGCCAGCTCAACAGGGGGCCTCACAGATACGCAGTATTTT.

The CDR3 sequence: CASSLDRRQSEPQHF. The CDR3 DNA reads as TGTGCCAGCAGCTTAGACAGGAGACAATCTGAGCCCCAGCATTTT. This chain connects TRBV7-2 to TRBJ1-5, with D perhaps matching TRBD1 (5 bases). V was trimmed by 1 base and J by 8 bases, leaving 15 bases between them. Germline CDR1 SGHTA, CDR2 FQGNSA. The CDR3 length is 15 residues.

The V gene is TRBV5-4, the J gene TRBJ2-2; tentative D call: TRBD1 (6 bases). Trimming shortened V by 3 bases and J by 2 bases, and 11 bases separated the two germline ends. Germline V gives CDR1 SGHNT, CDR2 YYREEE (reference sequence). The CDR3 extends over 15 amino acids. The CDR3 sequence: CASSSDRPNTGELFF. The CDR3 DNA reads as TGTGCCAGCAGCTCGGACAGACCTAACACCGGGGAGCTGTTTTTT.

This clone was seen just once. The CDR3 region is CASSLGSGNTGELFF. In DNA, the CDR3 is TGTGCCAGCAGTTTGGGTAGCGGGAACACCGGGGAGCTGTTTTTT. The chain couples TRBV6-5 to TRBJ2-2; tentative D call: TRBD2 (6 bases). Germline V lookup: CDR1 MNHEY, CDR2 SVGAGI. This CDR3 spans 15 amino acids. V lost 4 bases, J lost 1 base, and 10 bases lay in between.

The V call is TRBV2, the J call TRBJ2-3, with TRBD1 matching over 8 bases. V gave up 7 bases and J gave up 2 bases; unmatched junction bases: 5. This CDR3 has 14 amino acids. From germline, CDR1 is SNHLY and CDR2 FYNNEI. CDR3 sequence reads: CASKRTGTTDTQYF. The CDR3 nucleotides read TGTGCCAGCAAAAGGACAGGGACCACAGATACGCAGTATTTT.

DNA of the CDR3: TGTGCCAGCAGTGATACTCGGCAAATCGACAACAATGAGCAGTTCTTC. This gives the protein CASSDTRQIDNNEQFF. The chain employs TRBV25-1 and TRBJ2-1; D is ambiguous. This CDR3 is built from 16 residues. Germline CDR1 and CDR2: MGHDK and SYGVNS. V was clipped by 3 bases and J by 5 bases, with 17 bases between them.

The chain carries TRBV5-5 and TRBJ1-6; D is uncertain. This CDR3 region has 15 residues. With 0 bases removed from V and 0 bases from J, the gap between germline ends came to 4 bases. Per germline, CDR1 SGHKS and CDR2 YYEKEE (reference sequence). DNA of the CDR3: TGTGCCAGCAGCTTGGGTAGCTCCTATAATTCACCCCTCCACTTT. Its protein product is CASSLGSSYNSPLHF. Looking up the rest from reference TRBV5-5 and TRBJ1-6 gives the full variable domain: DAGVTQSPTHLIKTRGQQVTLRCSPISGHKSVSWYQQVLGQGPQFIFQYYEKEERGRGNFPDRFSARQFPNYSSELNVNALLLGDSALYLCASSLGSSYNSPLHFGNGTRLTVT.

V is TRBV7-2 and J is TRBJ2-5; the match to TRBD2 covers 8 bases. The CDR3 has 15 residues. Germline V gene lookup returns CDR1 SGHTA and CDR2 FQGNSA. Trimming cost V 3 bases and J 4 bases; bases outside gene matches: 7. CDR3 in amino acids: CASSFNGGARETQYF. In DNA, the CDR3 is TGTGCCAGCAGCTTCAACGGGGGGGCCCGAGAGACCCAGTACTTC.

Turning to this clone: One junction end disagrees with the germline gene, perhaps due to a read error. The chain joins TRBV7-9 to TRBJ2-5; the match to TRBD2 covers 12 bases. The CDR3 extends over 16 amino acids. CDR1 is SEHNR, CDR2 FQNEAQ, per germline (reference sequence). The CDR3 sequence is CSSSLVPSGGEETQYF. The CDR3 DNA reads as TGTTCCAGCAGCTTAGTGCCTAGCGGGGGGGAAGAGACCCAGTACTTC.

The chain links TRBV2 to TRBJ2-6; 12 nucleotides match TRBD1. V shed 7 bases, J shed 4 bases, and the junction held 8 bases outside the gene matches. The CDR3 has 17 amino acids. Germline V gene data show CDR1 as SNHLY and CDR2 as FYNNEI. The CDR3 spells CASKTGTGGEGANVLTF. CDR3 sequence (DNA): TGTGCCAGCAAAACCGGGACAGGGGGCGAAGGGGCCAACGTCCTGACTTTC.

The CDR3 here is CASSKGLAGGLGVQETQYF. CDR3 in DNA: TGTGCCAGCAGCAAGGGACTAGCGGGAGGGCTCGGGGTCCAAGAGACCCAGTACTTC. The chain is built from TRBV9 and TRBJ2-5, with 16 bases lining up with TRBD2. Trimming took 4 bases from V and 1 from J; bases not matched to a gene: 10. The germline V gene encodes CDR1 SGDLS and CDR2 YYNGEE. The CDR3 loop spans 19 amino acids.

This clone was observed once. The chain recombines TRBV6-5 with TRBJ1-2; D is possibly TRBD1 (6 bases). Trimming removed 4 bases from V and 5 bases from J, with 11 bases in between. CDR1 MNHEY and CDR2 SVGAGI come from the germline V gene. This CDR3 has 13 amino acids. This chain's CDR3 is CASSLDRKYGYTF. The CDR3, as DNA: TGTGCCAGCAGTTTGGACAGAAAATATGGCTACACCTTC.

V and J are TRBV21-1 and TRBJ2-7; the tabulated D call, TRBD2, remains unverified against the DNA. TRBV21-1 is recorded as a pseudogene. The CDR3 has 14 residues. The CDR3 region is CASSKGGRPYEQYF. DNA for the CDR3: TGTGCCAGCAGCAAGGGGGGGAGACCCTACGAGCAGTACTTC.